These T cell receptor beta chains were read from a single sample in a study of technical replicates of blood from a few donors. Measured with immunoSEQ multiplex PCR; TCRdb has only the in-frame clones, and not every one. The profile shows roughly 76,000 clones, 75% to 95% of them singletons. The sample comprised T cells isolated from PBMCs. These receptors came from a human donor in good health. Some clones in this sample may be carry-over from other donors' samples. CDR3s include the opening cysteine and the closing phenylalanine or tryptophan. Fields, in order: D gene, clone size, V gene, J gene, CDR3 protein, CDR3 DNA. A D gene is named only where the DNA matches it firmly. Not every row has a clone size; where given, it reads once, few, many or a size class.

D: .; size: .; V: TRBV27; J: TRBJ2-1; CDR3: CASSLSRTREAHNEQFF; DNA: TGTGCCAGCAGTTTATCCCGGACAAGAGAGGCCCACAATGAGCAGTTCTTC
D: .; size: once; V: TRBV4-2; J: TRBJ2-1; CDR3: CASSYISNEQFF; DNA: TGTGCCAGCAGCTATATTTCCAATGAGCAGTTCTTC
D: TRBD1; size: .; V: TRBV9; J: TRBJ2-7; CDR3: CASSVETGVLDEQYF; DNA: TGTGCCAGCAGCGTAGAGACAGGGGTACTCGACGAGCAGTACTTC
D: .; size: .; V: TRBV20-1; J: TRBJ2-3; CDR3: CSASVDTQYF; DNA: TGCAGTGCTTCGGTAGATACGCAGTATTTT
D: TRBD1; size: .; V: TRBV18; J: TRBJ2-7; CDR3: CASSPGQGSLRQYF; DNA: TGTGCCAGCTCTCCGGGACAGGGGAGCCTAAGGCAGTACTTC
D: TRBD2; size: once; V: TRBV29-1; J: TRBJ2-7; CDR3: CSVGTSGGYEQYF; DNA: TGCAGCGTTGGGACTAGCGGAGGCTACGAGCAGTACTTC
D: .; size: .; V: TRBV5-1; J: TRBJ1-5; CDR3: CASSELGGNQPQHF; DNA: TGCGCCAGCAGCGAGCTGGGGGGGAATCAGCCCCAGCATTTT
D: TRBD2; size: .; V: TRBV6-6; J: TRBJ2-1; CDR3: CATRDRTGTSHNEQFF; DNA: TGTGCCACCCGGGACAGAACCGGGACTAGCCACAATGAGCAGTTCTTC
D: TRBD2; size: .; V: TRBV7-3; J: TRBJ2-7; CDR3: CASSLMGLAGRSYEQYF; DNA: TGTGCCAGCAGCTTAATGGGGCTAGCGGGTCGCTCCTACGAGCAGTACTTC
D: .; size: .; V: TRBV2; J: TRBJ2-4; CDR3: CASSVVVAKNIQYF; DNA: TGTGCCAGCAGTGTGGTAGTAGCCAAAAACATTCAGTACTTC
D: TRBD2; size: few; V: TRBV7-9; J: TRBJ2-1; CDR3: CASSPGTSGIYLGVNEQFF; DNA: TGTGCCAGCAGCCCCGGGACTAGCGGGATATATCTGGGGGTCAATGAGCAGTTCTTC
D: TRBD2; size: .; V: TRBV30; J: TRBJ2-2; CDR3: CAWRISGRITGELFF; DNA: TGTGCCTGGAGGATTAGCGGGAGGATCACCGGGGAGCTGTTTTTT
D: TRBD2; size: .; V: TRBV7-9; J: TRBJ2-7; CDR3: CASSLVPAGEGEQYF; DNA: TGTGCCAGCAGCTTAGTTCCAGCGGGAGAGGGAGAGCAGTACTTC
D: .; size: .; V: TRBV30; J: TRBJ2-1; CDR3: CAWTSQGSNEQFF; DNA: TGTGCCTGGACTTCACAGGGTAGCAATGAGCAGTTCTTC
D: .; size: once; V: TRBV11-2; J: TRBJ2-7; CDR3: CASSLDLPLSSYEQYF; DNA: TGTGCCAGCAGCTTAGATTTACCCCTGAGCTCCTACGAGCAGTACTTC
D: TRBD1; size: .; V: TRBV9; J: TRBJ1-1; CDR3: CASSGNQGAGTEAFF; DNA: TGTGCCAGCAGCGGAAATCAGGGGGCAGGTACTGAAGCTTTCTTT
D: .; size: .; V: TRBV6-5; J: TRBJ1-1; CDR3: CACSFVREGGSEAFF; DNA: TGTGCCTGCAGTTTCGTCAGGGAGGGTGGGTCTGAAGCTTTCTTT
D: .; size: .; V: TRBV7-9; J: TRBJ1-2; CDR3: CASSRTGFYYGYTF; DNA: TGTGCCAGCAGCCGAACAGGGTTCTACTATGGCTACACCTTC
D: .; size: once; V: TRBV7-3; J: TRBJ2-7; CDR3: CASSLRPRDEQYF; DNA: TGTGCCAGCAGCTTAAGGCCCAGGGACGAGCAGTACTTC
D: .; size: .; V: TRBV5-6; J: TRBJ1-5; CDR3: CASSFRGDQPQHF; DNA: TGTGCCAGCAGCTTTCGGGGGGATCAGCCCCAGCATTTT
D: .; size: .; V: TRBV27; J: TRBJ2-7; CDR3: CASSFNYEQYF; DNA: TGTGCCAGCAGTTTTAACTACGAGCAGTACTTC
D: TRBD1; size: .; V: TRBV4-3; J: TRBJ2-3; CDR3: CASSQDPDRGGFTSTDTQYF; DNA: TGCGCCAGCAGCCAAGACCCCGACAGGGGCGGTTTCACTAGCACAGATACGCAGTATTTT
D: .; size: .; V: TRBV18; J: TRBJ1-1; CDR3: CASSPQRTFPEAFF; DNA: TGTGCCAGCTCACCTCAACGGACATTTCCTGAAGCTTTCTTT
D: TRBD1; size: .; V: TRBV29-1; J: TRBJ2-7; CDR3: CSVEGPGQGVYEQYF; DNA: TGCAGCGTTGAAGGCCCGGGACAGGGGGTTTACGAGCAGTACTTC
D: TRBD1; size: .; V: TRBV27; J: TRBJ2-1; CDR3: CASSTGGFYEQFF; DNA: TGTGCCAGCAGCACAGGGGGCTTCTATGAGCAGTTCTTC
D: TRBD1; size: .; V: TRBV7-2; J: TRBJ1-2; CDR3: CASLGTVYGYTF; DNA: TGTGCCAGCCTCGGGACAGTCTATGGCTACACCTTC
D: TRBD1; size: .; V: TRBV5-4; J: TRBJ2-7; CDR3: CASGGTGGHEQYF; DNA: TGTGCCAGCGGGGGGACAGGGGGCCACGAGCAGTACTTC
D: .; size: .; V: TRBV30; J: TRBJ2-7; CDR3: CAWTGTSYEQYF; DNA: TGTGCCTGGACCGGGACTTCCTACGAGCAGTACTTC
D: TRBD1; size: .; V: TRBV4-1; J: TRBJ1-5; CDR3: CASSPGGTGYQPQHF; DNA: TGCGCCAGCAGCCCCGGCGGGACAGGGTATCAGCCCCAGCATTTT
D: TRBD1; size: .; V: TRBV19; J: TRBJ1-2; CDR3: CASTPTGTGYGYTF; DNA: TGTGCCAGTACCCCGACCGGGACAGGGTACGGCTACACCTTC
D: .; size: .; V: TRBV11-3; J: TRBJ1-4; CDR3: CASSGGGNNEKLFF; DNA: TGTGCCAGCAGTGGGGGAGGCAATAATGAAAAACTGTTTTTT
D: .; size: .; V: TRBV19; J: TRBJ2-1; CDR3: CASSSRTGFNEQFF; DNA: TGTGCCAGTAGTTCTCGGACGGGGTTCAATGAGCAGTTCTTC
D: TRBD1; size: .; V: TRBV7-2; J: TRBJ2-7; CDR3: CASRNPGTGPYEQYF; DNA: TGTGCCAGCAGGAACCCCGGGACAGGTCCCTACGAGCAGTACTTC
D: .; size: once; V: TRBV4-2; J: TRBJ2-6; CDR3: CASSHVRRSSGANVLTF; DNA: TGTGCCAGCAGCCATGTCAGGAGGAGCTCTGGGGCCAACGTCCTGACTTTC
D: .; size: once; V: TRBV2; J: TRBJ1-1; CDR3: CASSREGKAFF; DNA: TGTGCCAGCAGTAGAGAGGGTAAAGCTTTCTTT
D: TRBD2; size: .; V: TRBV30; J: TRBJ2-1; CDR3: CAWSVQRELNEQFF; DNA: TGTGCCTGGAGTGTACAGCGGGAGCTCAATGAGCAGTTCTTC
D: .; size: .; V: TRBV11-3; J: TRBJ2-1; CDR3: CASSLRGLRNEQFF; DNA: TGTGCCAGCAGCTTAAGGGGTCTTCGGAATGAGCAGTTCTTC
D: .; size: .; V: TRBV7-9; J: TRBJ2-1; CDR3: CASSFLGGPSFF; DNA: TGTGCCAGCAGCTTCCTAGGAGGGCCCTCTTTCTTC
D: .; size: .; V: TRBV5-1; J: TRBJ2-7; CDR3: CASSLRWQGGDEQYF; DNA: TGCGCCAGCAGCTTGAGGTGGCAGGGTGGCGACGAGCAGTACTTC
D: .; size: .; V: TRBV19; J: TRBJ2-1; CDR3: CASSIELVNEQFF; DNA: TGTGCCAGTAGTATAGAACTGGTAAATGAGCAGTTCTTC
D: TRBD2; size: .; V: TRBV19; J: TRBJ2-3; CDR3: CASSPDAGGGYTDTQYF; DNA: TGTGCCAGTTCTCCCGACGCGGGAGGGGGATACACAGATACGCAGTATTTT
D: TRBD1; size: .; V: TRBV12-5; J: TRBJ2-5; CDR3: CASGRSRDRGQETQYF; DNA: TGTGCTAGTGGGAGATCCCGGGACAGGGGTCAAGAGACCCAGTACTTC
D: TRBD1; size: .; V: TRBV6-5; J: TRBJ2-7; CDR3: CASSYSKATGGSLQYF; DNA: TGTGCCAGCAGTTACTCGAAGGCAACAGGGGGTAGTTTGCAGTACTTC
D: TRBD2; size: .; V: TRBV10-2; J: TRBJ2-3; CDR3: CASRLAGGTDTQYF; DNA: TGCGCCAGCAGGCTAGCGGGAGGGACAGATACGCAGTATTTT
D: .; size: .; V: TRBV5-4; J: TRBJ2-7; CDR3: CASSLDFSSYEQYF; DNA: TGTGCCAGCAGCCTGGACTTTAGCTCCTACGAGCAGTACTTC
D: TRBD1; size: .; V: TRBV10-3; J: TRBJ2-5; CDR3: CAISGTGQLMETQYF; DNA: TGTGCCATCAGTGGAACGGGACAGCTGATGGAGACCCAGTACTTC
D: TRBD1; size: .; V: TRBV11-2; J: TRBJ1-1; CDR3: CASSLGQGFTEAFF; DNA: TGTGCCAGCAGCTTAGGACAGGGGTTCACTGAAGCTTTCTTT
D: .; size: .; V: TRBV19; J: TRBJ2-2; CDR3: CASISGTFTGELFF; DNA: TGTGCCAGTATCTCCGGGACATTTACCGGGGAGCTGTTTTTT